This TCR beta chain was documented in a study of shared clonotypes between healthy human individuals. Assay execution took place at the deep level. Replicate sorted-subset PCRs were loaded with 150 to 200 ng DNA, about 31,000 T cell genomes. TCRdb keeps only in-frame clones here, not all; method: immunoSEQ multiplex PCR. This table has some 1 million clones, 75% appearing once. V dropped 4 bases and J dropped 8; count of bases not matched to a gene: 14. Germline V gene sequence: CDR1 SQVTM, CDR2 ANQGSEA. This CDR3 region has 16 residues. Sequenced material: memory CD4+ T cells sorted from blood. Subset given: CD45RA-negative fraction. The chain links TRBV29-1 to TRBJ2-1; 10 bases map to TRBD2. The TCR comes from a man younger than 30 in good health. The CDR3 region has the DNA TGCAGCGTTGCTACCAGCGGGGGGGCCCGTGGGCATGAGCAGTTCTTC. The encoded protein is CSVATSGGARGHEQFF.